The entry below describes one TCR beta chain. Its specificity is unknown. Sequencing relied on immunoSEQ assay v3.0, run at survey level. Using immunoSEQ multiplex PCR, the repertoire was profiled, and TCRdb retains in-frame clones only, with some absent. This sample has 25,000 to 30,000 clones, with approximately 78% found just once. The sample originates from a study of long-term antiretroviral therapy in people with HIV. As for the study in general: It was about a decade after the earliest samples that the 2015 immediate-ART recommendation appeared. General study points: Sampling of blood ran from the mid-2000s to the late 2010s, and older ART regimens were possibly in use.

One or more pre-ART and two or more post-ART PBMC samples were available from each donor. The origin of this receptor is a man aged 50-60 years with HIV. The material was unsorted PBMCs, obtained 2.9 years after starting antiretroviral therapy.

CDR3 coding DNA: TGTGCCAGCAGCTTAGAACAAGCGCGGAGAGCTTTCTTT. This translates into CASSLEQARRAFF. This chain uses TRBV7-9 with TRBJ1-1, with no clear D. Trimming removed 1 base at V and 10 bases at J, with 13 bases between. This CDR3 has 13 amino acids. CDR1 is SEHNR and CDR2 is FQNEAQ in the germline V gene (reference sequence).